At least ten counts were recorded for the clone carrying this T cell receptor beta chain. Antigen unknown. The sample comes from a study of T cells after yellow fever vaccination. The ends lost 5 bases at V and 8 bases at J; junction bases unmatched: 9. This CDR3 has 14 residues. Germline V CDR1 and CDR2: DFQATT, SNEGSKA (reference sequence). TCRdb independently ran MiXCR on the 5' RACE reads; one entry per CDR3 protein. The table lists 300,000 to 350,000 distinct CDR3 sequences, 4% to 5.5% of them singletons. Study-level results: Most clones from primary vaccination were detected again post-booster (about 95% CD4, about 88% CD8). Researchers cautioned that FACS-sorted repertoires could harbor abundant clonotypes contaminating from the bulk population.

The J gene is TRBJ1-4, the V gene TRBV20-1; 9 bases align to TRBD1. This clonotype originated in a man aged 18-30 years who received the YFV17D yellow fever vaccine. The sample consisted of PBMCs, taken 15 days after the yellow fever booster vaccination. Here the CDR3 reads CSAPYRGLKEKLFF. For the CDR3, the DNA is TGCAGTGCTCCCTACAGGGGGCTAAAGGAAAAACTGTTTTTT.